This T cell receptor beta chain was found in a study of shared clonotypes between healthy human individuals. Study information: Serving as donors were a couple of women and three men, whose ages spanned 18 to 49. Whole-study results and caveats: The researchers took only blood, and tissue repertoires probably look different. An anticipated effect of sequencing depth on clonotype sharing among donors was recognized.

As for this clone: Its specificity is not known.

The assay used deep level. Generated by immunoSEQ multiplex PCR, the TCRdb table keeps only in-frame clones and is missing some. The sample gives about 380,000 clones, 96% of which show up once; about 0.32% is in the top ten. After removal of 2 bases from V and 7 bases from J, the junction contained 11 bases not matched to a gene. This CDR3 contains 17 residues. CDR1 is SEHNR and CDR2 is FQNEAQ in the germline V gene (reference sequence). This chain uses TRBV7-9 with TRBJ2-1; 10 positions agree with TRBD2. This receptor was obtained from a man aged 25-45 years in good health. Sequenced material: memory CD8+ T cells sorted from blood. Subset reported: CD45RO+ cells pooled with CCR7-negative TemRA cells. CDR3 in amino acids: CASSLKAGGPLDNEQFF. DNA of the CDR3: TGTGCCAGCAGCTTAAAAGCGGGAGGGCCTTTGGATAATGAGCAGTTCTTC.